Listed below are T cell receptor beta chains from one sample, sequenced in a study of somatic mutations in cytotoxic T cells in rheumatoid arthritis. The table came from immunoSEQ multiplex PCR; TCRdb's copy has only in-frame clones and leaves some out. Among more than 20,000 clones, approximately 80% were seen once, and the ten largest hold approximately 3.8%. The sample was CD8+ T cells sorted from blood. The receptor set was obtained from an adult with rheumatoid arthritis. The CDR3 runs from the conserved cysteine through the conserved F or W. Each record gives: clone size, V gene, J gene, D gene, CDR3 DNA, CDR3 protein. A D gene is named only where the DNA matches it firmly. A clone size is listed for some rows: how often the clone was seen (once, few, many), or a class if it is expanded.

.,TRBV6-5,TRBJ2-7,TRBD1,TGTGCCAGCAGTTCGGGACAGGGCGTCTCCTACGAGCAGTACTTC,CASSSGQGVSYEQYF
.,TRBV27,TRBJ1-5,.,TGTGCCAGCAGCCCAACAGGTTACAATCAGCCCCAGCATTTT,CASSPTGYNQPQHF
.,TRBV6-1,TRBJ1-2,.,TGTGCCAGCAGTGGTTGGGACGTCACTAACTATGGCTACACCTTC,CASSGWDVTNYGYTF
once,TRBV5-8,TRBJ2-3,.,TGTGCCAGCAGCCGCGGGAGCACAGATACGCAGTATTTT,CASSRGSTDTQYF
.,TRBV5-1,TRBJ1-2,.,TGCGCCAGCAAGTCGGAGGGGCATGGCTACACCTTC,CASKSEGHGYTF
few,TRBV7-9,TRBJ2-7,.,TGTGCCAGCAGCTTATTGGTGTACGAGCAGTACTTC,CASSLLVYEQYF
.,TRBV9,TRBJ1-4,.,TGTGCCAGCAGCGCGACCGGGGGGCCAACTAATGAAAAACTGTTTTTT,CASSATGGPTNEKLFF
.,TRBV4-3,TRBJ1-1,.,TGCGCCAGCAGCCAAGACCGACAGCCGAACACTGAAGCTTTCTTT,CASSQDRQPNTEAFF
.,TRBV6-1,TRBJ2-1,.,TGTGCCAGCAGTGAAATCCCCCCGGGGGGCGCCTACAATGAGCAGTTCTTC,CASSEIPPGGAYNEQFF
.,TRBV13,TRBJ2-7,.,TGTGCCAGCAGCTTAACGGGCTCCTATGAGCAGTACTTC,CASSLTGSYEQYF
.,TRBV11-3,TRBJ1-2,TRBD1,TGTGCCAGCGGACAGGGTGACTATGGCTACACCTTC,CASGQGDYGYTF
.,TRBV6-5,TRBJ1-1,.,TGTGCCAGCAGTTACTCGATTTCGGACAGTAACACTGAAGCTTTCTTT,CASSYSISDSNTEAFF
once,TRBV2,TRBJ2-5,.,TGTGCCAGCAGTGACTATTTTTCAGAGGGGCATCAAGAGACCCAGTACTTC,CASSDYFSEGHQETQYF
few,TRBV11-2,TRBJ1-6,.,TGTGCCAGCAGCTTAGCCGTTGAAGCTCCCCTCCACTTT,CASSLAVEAPLHF
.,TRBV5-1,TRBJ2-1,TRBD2,TGCGCCAGCAGCACACTTACTAGCGGGCTCTACAATGAGCAGTTCTTC,CASSTLTSGLYNEQFF
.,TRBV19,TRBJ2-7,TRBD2,TGTGCCAGTAGCTCCGCGGGGGGTTCCTACGAGCAGTACTTC,CASSSAGGSYEQYF
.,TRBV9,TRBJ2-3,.,TGTGCCAGCAGCGTAGGTGACGCAAGCACAGATACGCAGTATTTT,CASSVGDASTDTQYF
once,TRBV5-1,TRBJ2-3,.,TGCGCCAGCAGCTTGGCCTTCGGCAGCACAGATACGCAGTATTTT,CASSLAFGSTDTQYF
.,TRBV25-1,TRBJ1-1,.,TGTGCCAGCGCGGGGGCGAACACTGAAGCTTTCTTT,CASAGANTEAFF
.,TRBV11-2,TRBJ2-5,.,TGTGCCAGCAGCTTAGGAGGCGGTGGAGAGACCCAGTACTTC,CASSLGGGGETQYF
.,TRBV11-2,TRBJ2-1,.,TGTGCCAGCAGCTCCCCACGACAGACCTACAATGAGCAGTTCTTC,CASSSPRQTYNEQFF
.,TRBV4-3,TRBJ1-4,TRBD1,TGCGCCAGCAGCCAAGATCGAGGGACAGGTGTAGAAAAACTGTTTTTT,CASSQDRGTGVEKLFF
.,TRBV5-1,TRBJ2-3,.,TGCGCCAGCAGCTTAAGGGGGGCAGTCGCAGATACGCAGTATTTT,CASSLRGAVADTQYF
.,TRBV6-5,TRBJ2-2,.,TGTGCCAGCGGGGTAGGGTCGGCCGGGGAGCTGTTTTTT,CASGVGSAGELFF
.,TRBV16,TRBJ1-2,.,TGTGCCAGCAGCGACAGCGGTTACTATGGCTACACCTTC,CASSDSGYYGYTF
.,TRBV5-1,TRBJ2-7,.,TGCGCCAGCAGCCCCCGTCCAGGAGACTACGAGCAGTACTTC,CASSPRPGDYEQYF
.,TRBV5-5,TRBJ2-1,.,TGTGCCAGCAGCTTGCAGGGTGGCTACAATGAGCAGTTCTTC,CASSLQGGYNEQFF
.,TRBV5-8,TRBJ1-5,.,TGTGCCAGCAGCTTGGTGAGGGGTTACGGCAATCAGCCCCAGCATTTT,CASSLVRGYGNQPQHF
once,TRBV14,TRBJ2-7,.,TGTGCCAGCAGCCAAGATGGGGTCCACTCCTACGAGCAGTACTTC,CASSQDGVHSYEQYF
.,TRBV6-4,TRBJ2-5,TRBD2,TGTGCCAGCGGACCGGGACTACATTCACTCGAGACCCAGTACTTC,CASGPGLHSLETQYF
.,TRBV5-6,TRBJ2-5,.,TGTGCCAGCAGCCCTCTAGGCACTGAGACCCAGTACTTC,CASSPLGTETQYF
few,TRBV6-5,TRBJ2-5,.,TGTGCCAGCAGTTACTCCCGGGGGGCACAAGAGACCCAGTACTTC,CASSYSRGAQETQYF
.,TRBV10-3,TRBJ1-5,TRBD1,TGTGCCACCGCCGGGGAGGGGGCTTACGAAATTCAGCCCCAGCATTTT,CATAGEGAYEIQPQHF
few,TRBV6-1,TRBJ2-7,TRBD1,TGTGCCAGCAGTGGAATGGGACAGAGCTACGAGCAGTACTTC,CASSGMGQSYEQYF
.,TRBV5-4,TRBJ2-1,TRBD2,TGTGCCAGCAGCTTGTTGACTAGCGGGCTCTACAATGAGCAGTTCTTC,CASSLLTSGLYNEQFF
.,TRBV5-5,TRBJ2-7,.,TGTGCCAGCAGCTTGGTTGGAGGGAGGCCGGACGCTTACGAGCAGTACTTC,CASSLVGGRPDAYEQYF
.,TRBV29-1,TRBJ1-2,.,TGCAGCGTTGAATCAAATGAACTATGGGGCTACACCTTC,CSVESNELWGYTF
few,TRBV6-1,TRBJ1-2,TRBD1,TGTGCCAGCAGTGTGACAGGGCCTAACTATGGCTACACCTTC,CASSVTGPNYGYTF
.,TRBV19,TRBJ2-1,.,TGTGCCAGTAGTATCGGAAGGTACAATGAGCAGTTCTTC,CASSIGRYNEQFF
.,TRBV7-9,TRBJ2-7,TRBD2,TGTGCCAGCAGCCATTCCGGGTCAGTGGGGAGGGGAGAGCAGTACTTC,CASSHSGSVGRGEQYF
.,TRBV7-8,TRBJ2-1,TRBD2,TGTGCCAGCAGCCCCCCCTTACTAGCGGGGGGGCTATACAATGAGCAGTTCTTC,CASSPPLLAGGLYNEQFF
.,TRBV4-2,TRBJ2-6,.,TGTGCCAGCAGCCAAGATAAGGGGGCTGGGGCCAACGTCCTGACTTTC,CASSQDKGAGANVLTF
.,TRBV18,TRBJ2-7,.,TGTGCCAGCTTTCTGGACCCGGCCAACGAGCAGTACTTC,CASFLDPANEQYF
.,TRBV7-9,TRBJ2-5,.,TGTGCCAGCTTGAAGAAGGAGACCCAGTACTTC,CASLKKETQYF
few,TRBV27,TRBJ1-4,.,TGTGCCAGCAGTTTACGCGGAGCGAATGAAAAACTGTTTTTT,CASSLRGANEKLFF
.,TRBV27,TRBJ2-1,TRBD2,TGTGCCAGCAGTTTTGGGGGGGGGTCCTACAATGAGCAGTTCTTC,CASSFGGGSYNEQFF
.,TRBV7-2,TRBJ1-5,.,TGTGCCAGCAGTTTATCTCTGGCCCCAGCGTATCAGCCCCAGCATTTT,CASSLSLAPAYQPQHF